These 3 T cell receptor beta chains were all obtained from the same sample, sequenced in a study of blood T cell repertoires in COVID-19. Generated by immunoSEQ multiplex PCR, the TCRdb table keeps only in-frame clones and is missing some. Of under 85,000 clones in the sample, roughly 87% were seen once. The sequenced sample consisted of peripheral blood. The receptors stem from a man older than 75 with acute or convalescent COVID-19.

Concerning this clone: The sample holds other DNA sequences that translate to the same CDR3. The chain joins TRBV18 to TRBJ1-2; D may be TRBD1 (5 bases). Germline lookup yields CDR1 KGHSH and CDR2 LQKENI. The CDR3 sequence is 13 residues long. V was clipped by 3 bases and J by 5 bases, with 10 bases between them. As DNA, the CDR3 is TGTGCCAGCTCACCCCCAGGGAGGTATGGCTACACCTTC. Protein sequence: CASSPPGRYGYTF.

The chain joins TRBV11-3 to TRBJ2-5, with D possibly TRBD2 on 6 matching bases. The ends were cut back, 0 bases at V and 4 bases at J, with 12 bases in the middle. This CDR3 has 15 residues. The germline V gene encodes CDR1 SGHNT and CDR2 YENEEA. CDR3 sequence: CASSLDPGVRETQYF. Written as DNA, the CDR3 is TGTGCCAGCAGCTTAGATCCGGGAGTCAGAGAGACCCAGTACTTC.

V usage is TRBV15 and J usage is TRBJ1-6, with TRBD1 matching 7 bases. The CDR3 contains 15 residues. Germline-derived CDR1 and CDR2 are LNHNV and YYDKDF (reference sequence). Trimming cost V 0 bases and J 9 bases; bases outside gene matches: 5. CDR3 sequence reads: CATSREDRRGSPLHF. CDR3 nucleotides: TGTGCCACCAGCAGAGAGGACAGGAGGGGTTCACCCCTCCACTTT.